The 22 T cell receptor beta chains below come from one sample, sequenced in a study of Ad26.COV2.S vaccination and SARS-CoV-2 variants. Clones were sequenced by immunoSEQ multiplex PCR, and TCRdb holds only the in-frame ones, with some missing. This table holds under 250,000 clones, roughly 89% found once. This sample's treatment: roughly 18 received Ad26.COV2.S at low or high dose, single or two shots; several received placebo; per-sample allocation not given. Sampling took place 63 days after the first vaccine or placebo injection. Source: peripheral blood, taken in a trial of Ad26.COV2.S vaccine versus placebo. The receptor set was obtained from a person aged 18-65 years who received the Ad26.COV2.S COVID-19 vaccine or a placebo.

The rearrangement joins TRBV7-2 to TRBJ2-7; maybe TRBD1 (5 bases). This CDR3 is built from 13 residues. Germline V gene lookup returns CDR1 SGHTA and CDR2 FQGNSA. V lost 2 bases, J lost 6 bases, and 11 bases lay in between. In DNA, the CDR3 is TGTGCCAGCAGCTTAAACGCTCAGGGCGAGCAGTACGTC. It is translated as CASSLNAQGEQYV.

CDR3 DNA: TGTGCCAGCAGCGGACCGAGGGATACTTTCTTT. Translation gives CASSGPRDTFF. The chain carries TRBV6-5 and TRBJ1-1; no firm D call. The CDR3 totals 11 residues. CDR1 is MNHEY and CDR2 is SVGAGI in the germline V gene. V lost 6 bases and J 12 bases, leaving 14 bases between the germline ends.

The rearrangement uses TRBV10-3 and TRBJ1-1; D gene ambiguous. CDR3 length: 13 residues. V lost 6 bases to trimming and J lost 3 bases, with 11 bases between them. Per the germline V gene, CDR1 is ENHRY and CDR2 is SYGVKD. The DNA of the CDR3 is TGTGCCATCAGGGGGAGAGAACACACTGAAGCTTTCTTT. It yields the protein CAIRGREHTEAFF.

This clone was observed once. This CDR3 is also generated by other DNA sequences in the sample. The V gene is TRBV5-1, the J gene TRBJ2-3, with D perhaps TRBD1 (5 bases). Germline CDR1 is SGHRS and CDR2 is YFSETQ. The CDR3 has 13 amino acids. Trimming removed 0 bases at V and 5 bases at J, with 7 bases between. The CDR3 region has the DNA TGCGCCAGCAGCTTGGGGCAGGGAGATACGCAGTATTTT. It translates to CASSLGQGDTQYF.

This clone turned up a few times. The chain combines TRBV21-1 with TRBJ2-7; no DNA check was done on the table's D call, TRBD1. TRBV21-1 is noted as a pseudogene. The CDR3 is 14 residues long. The CDR3 reads CASSRAQWSHEQYV. The CDR3 nucleotides are TGTGCCAGCAGCAGGGCGCAATGGTCCCACGAGCAGTACGTC.

In this sample, this clone turned up once. V gene TRBV9 combines with J gene TRBJ2-7, with 7 bases identical to TRBD1. With V trimmed by 1 base and J by 8 bases, 6 bases remained unmatched. The CDR3 runs to 13 residues. Germline lookup yields CDR1 SGDLS and CDR2 YYNGEE. CDR3 region: CASSVSPGGQQYF. CDR3 nucleotides: TGTGCCAGCAGCGTAAGTCCAGGGGGTCAGCAGTACTTC. The whole variable domain, remainder taken from reference TRBV9 and TRBJ2-7, is DSGVTQTPKHLITATGQRVTLRCSPRSGDLSVYWYQQSLDQGLQFLIQYYNGEERAKGNILERFSAQQFPDLHSELNLSSLELGDSALYFCASSVSPGGQQYFGPGTRLTVT.

This clone came up once. This chain links TRBV24-1 with TRBJ2-5, with TRBD1 identical over 8 bases. CDR1 KGHDR and CDR2 SFDVKD come from the germline V gene. The CDR3 length is 16 residues. The V segment lost 2 bases and the J segment 5 bases; nucleotides outside the gene matches: 9. For the CDR3, the DNA is TGTGCCACCAGTGATTGGACGGAGGACAGGGATGAGACCCAGTACTTC. The encoded protein is CATSDWTEDRDETQYF.

This clone was observed a single time. This rearrangement joins TRBV27 to TRBJ2-4, with D unclear. Germline CDR1 MNHEY, CDR2 SMNVEV (reference sequence). This CDR3 comprises 15 residues. The V end lost 6 bases, the J end lost 6 bases, and 18 bases lay between the germline ends. CDR3 amino acids: CASRPTRTRRNIQYF. In DNA form, the CDR3 reads TGTGCCAGCAGACCTACCCGGACCAGGCGAAACATTCAGTACTTC.

The chain combines TRBV30 with TRBJ1-1, with D hard to call. The germline gives CDR1 GTSNPN, CDR2 SVGIG (reference sequence). The CDR3 loop spans 15 amino acids. V lost 1 base, J lost 4 bases, and 16 bases lay in between. This chain's CDR3 is CAWSGRMGISTEAFF. CDR3 sequence (DNA): TGTGCCTGGAGTGGGCGAATGGGGATCAGCACTGAAGCTTTCTTT. The entire variable domain, with the rest obtained from reference TRBV30 and TRBJ1-1, is as follows: SQTIHQWPATLVQPVGSPLSLECTVEGTSNPNLYWYRQAAGRGLQLLFYSVGIGQISSEVPQNLSASRPQDRQFILSSKKLLLSDSGFYLCAWSGRMGISTEAFFGQGTRLTVV.

This clone was seen more than once but under ten times. This chain joins TRBV4-3 and TRBJ1-5; D might be TRBD1 (6 bases). The V gene lost 0 bases and the J gene lost 0 bases, with 24 bases spanning the gap. Germline V gene lookup returns CDR1 LGHNA and CDR2 YSLEER. The CDR3 is made up of 21 amino acids. This CDR3 reads CASSQDSVLDRPYYSNQPQHF. The CDR3 bases are TGCGCCAGCAGCCAAGATTCCGTTCTTGACAGGCCGTACTATAGCAATCAGCCCCAGCATTTT.

The V gene is TRBV19, the J gene TRBJ1-6; D not certain. The ends were cut back, 10 bases at V and 0 bases at J, with 7 bases in the middle. CDR3 size: 13 residues. The germline V gene has CDR1 LNHDA and CDR2 SQIVND (reference sequence). CDR3 sequence: CATRSSYNSPLHF. In nucleotides, the CDR3 is TGTGCCACCCGGAGCTCCTATAATTCACCCCTCCACTTT.

This clone was counted a few times. The genes are TRBV7-6 and TRBJ2-7; no clear D. This CDR3 contains 15 residues. Germline V gene lookup returns CDR1 SGHVS and CDR2 FNYEAQ. Trimming left V 6 bases short and J 2 bases short, with 17 bases between. As DNA, the CDR3 is TGTGCCAGCAGTCTCCCCCGGCCCGCGACCTACGAGCAGTACGTC. Translating it yields CASSLPRPATYEQYV.

This clone occurred once. The CDR3 DNA reads TGTGCCAGCTCACCACTCTATCACTTGAACACTGAAGCTTTCTTT. Amino acid sequence: CASSPLYHLNTEAFF. The gene calls are TRBV18 and TRBJ1-1; D call uncertain. Germline V CDR1 and CDR2: KGHSH, LQKENI. The CDR3 runs 15 residues. Trimming left V 1 base short and J 0 bases short, with 9 bases between.

The gene calls are TRBV6-2 or TRBV6-3 and TRBJ2-7; weak D call: TRBD1 (6 bases). CDR1 and CDR2 (germline): MNHEY, SVGEGT. The CDR3 is 12 amino acids. The V gene lost 4 bases and the J gene lost 4 bases, with 8 bases spanning the gap. CDR3 coding DNA: TGTGCCAGCAGTTTCAGGGGTTACGAGCAGTACGTC. Translated: CASSFRGYEQYV.

The rearrangement uses TRBV4-2 and TRBJ1-1; D possibly corresponds to TRBD1 (5 bases). In germline, CDR1 is LGHNA, CDR2 YNFKEQ. V lost 0 bases to trimming and J lost 5 bases, with 16 bases between them. The CDR3 is 16 amino acids. The CDR3 nucleotides read TGTGCCAGCAGCCAAGACGGGCGCAGGGTGTATACTGAAGCTTTCTTT. This gives the protein CASSQDGRRVYTEAFF.

The chain recombines TRBV18 with TRBJ1-2; D is undetermined. V was trimmed by 0 bases and J by 4 bases, leaving 15 bases between them. CDR1 and CDR2 (germline): KGHSH, LQKENI. This CDR3 contains 16 residues. CDR3 loop: CASSPPLRGVSYGYTF. The DNA for the CDR3 is TGTGCCAGCTCACCACCGCTACGCGGAGTGAGCTATGGCTACACCTTC.

The chain recombines TRBV24-1 with TRBJ2-3, with D possibly being TRBD2 (6 bases). The CDR3 runs 15 residues. The germline V gene encodes CDR1 KGHDR and CDR2 SFDVKD. The germline V and J ends were trimmed by 4 bases and 0 bases, with 10 bases remaining between them. The CDR3 reads CATSDWGTSTDTQYF. DNA for the CDR3: TGTGCCACCAGTGACTGGGGGACTAGCACAGATACGCAGTATTTT.

V usage is TRBV21-1 and J usage is TRBJ2-6; the table assigns TRBD2, which was not confirmed against the DNA. TRBV21-1 is a pseudogene segment. This CDR3 has 16 residues. CDR3 nucleotide sequence: TGTGCTAGCAGCACCCCCGCGACTTCTGGGGCCAACGTCCTGACTTTC. This translates into CASSTPATSGANVLTF.

The V and J genes are TRBV11-1 and TRBJ2-3; D might be TRBD1 or TRBD2, each matching 5 bases. V lost 4 bases and J lost 4, with 18 bases in between. The CDR3 sequence is 16 residues long. Germline assignment: CDR1 SGHAT and CDR2 FQDESV (reference sequence). The CDR3 region has the DNA TGTGCCAGCAGCTCTCGTGGGACGGGGTCGGCAGATACGCAGTATTTT. Protein: CASSSRGTGSADTQYF.

The V call is TRBV5-1, the J call TRBJ2-7; D possibly corresponds to TRBD2 (6 bases). This CDR3 spans 14 amino acids. Trimming pared 0 bases from V and 4 bases from J, leaving 11 bases between. CDR1 is SGHRS and CDR2 is YFSETQ in the germline V gene. The CDR3 sequence is CASSLDGAGYEQYV. The CDR3, as DNA: TGCGCCAGCAGCTTGGACGGCGCGGGGTACGAGCAGTACGTC.

The chain employs TRBV24-1 and TRBJ1-6, with D unresolved. This CDR3 is 14 amino acids long. CDR1 is KGHDR and CDR2 is SFDVKD in the germline V gene. V lost 0 bases and J lost 11, with 10 bases in between. CDR3 sequence: CATSDLGVIAPLHF. The CDR3 DNA is TGTGCCACCAGTGATTTGGGGGTAATAGCACCCCTCCACTTT.

The V and J genes are TRBV4-3 and TRBJ1-6; D is possibly TRBD1 (5 bases). CDR3 size: 16 residues. Per the germline V gene, CDR1 is LGHNA and CDR2 is YSLEER. Trimming cost V 1 base and J 7 bases, with 14 bases left between them. Here the CDR3 DNA reads TGCGCCAGCAGCCAAGTCTACCGGGGCCAAAATTCACCCCTCCACTTT. Its protein is CASSQVYRGQNSPLHF.